These 2 T cell receptor beta chains share one sample of origin, sequenced in a study of T cell changes during pregnancy in multiple sclerosis. Sequencing was performed with immunoSEQ multiplex PCR; in TCRdb, only in-frame clones are kept and a portion is missing. This table holds about 53,000 clones, roughly nine tenths found once. Sequencing used CD8+ T cells from peripheral blood mononuclear cells, obtained before pregnancy. Every receptor here comes from a female donor with multiple sclerosis, enrolled in a pregnancy study.

The V call is TRBV7-6, the J call TRBJ1-1; the D is unclear. V gave up 2 bases and J gave up 1 base, with 5 bases separating them. The CDR3 length is 13 residues. CDR1 is SGHVS, CDR2 FNYEAQ, per germline. The CDR3 DNA sequence: TGTGCCAGCAGCTTAACTGAGAACACTGAAGCTTTCTTT. Translating gives CASSLTENTEAFF.

V and J are TRBV7-9 and TRBJ2-3, with 7 bases identical to TRBD1. The CDR3 length is 16 residues. Per germline, CDR1 SEHNR and CDR2 FQNEAQ (reference sequence). Trimming took 5 bases from V and 1 from J; bases not matched to a gene: 9. CDR3: CASSRKTGDRTDTQYF. The CDR3 region has the DNA TGTGCCAGCAGCCGAAAAACAGGGGACCGCACAGATACGCAGTATTTT. Looking up the rest from reference TRBV7-9 and TRBJ2-3 gives the full variable domain: DTGVSQNPRHKITKRGQNVTFRCDPISEHNRLYWYRQTLGQGPEFLTYFQNEAQLEKSRLLSDRFSAERPKGSFSTLEIQRTEQGDSAMYLCASSRKTGDRTDTQYFGPGTRLTVL.